This note documents a single TCR beta chain sequence. Its target is not known. Produced via immunoSEQ multiplex PCR; TCRdb's table is partial and in-frame only. The table has roughly 1,500,000 clones, 98% seen once. Into CD45RA+ naive and CD45RA-negative memory subsets, the CD4+ cells were split. Germline-derived CDR1 and CDR2 are MDHEN and SYDVKM. Trimming cost V 7 bases and J 3 bases, with 10 bases left between them. This CDR3 is 12 amino acids long. The sample is drawn from a study of shared clonotypes between healthy human individuals. Whole-study context: Researchers drew samples from a couple of women and a few men aged 18 to 49. General study results and limits: Of the naive CD4 clonotypes, 4% to 5% were shared across several donors. A limitation of the genetic and exposure-history diversity represented arose from few donors.

The gene calls are TRBV28 and TRBJ2-7, with unresolved D. The sequencing input was naive CD4+ T cells sorted from blood. The subset here: CD45RA+ positively selected. The source of this sequence is a young man in good health. This chain's CDR3 is CASNSPIYEQYF. The CDR3 DNA reads TGTGCCAGCAACAGCCCGATCTACGAGCAGTACTTC.